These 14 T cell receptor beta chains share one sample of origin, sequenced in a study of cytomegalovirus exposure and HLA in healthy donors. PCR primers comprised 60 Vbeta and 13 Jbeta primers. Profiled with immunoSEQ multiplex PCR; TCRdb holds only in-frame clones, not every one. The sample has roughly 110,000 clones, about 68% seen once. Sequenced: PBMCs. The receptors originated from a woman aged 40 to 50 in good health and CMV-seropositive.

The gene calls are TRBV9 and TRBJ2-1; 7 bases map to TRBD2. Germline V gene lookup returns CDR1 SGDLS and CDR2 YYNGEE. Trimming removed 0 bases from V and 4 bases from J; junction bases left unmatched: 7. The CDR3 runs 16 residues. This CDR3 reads CASSVGASGPYNEQFF. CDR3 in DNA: TGTGCCAGCAGCGTAGGGGCTAGCGGACCTTACAATGAGCAGTTCTTC.

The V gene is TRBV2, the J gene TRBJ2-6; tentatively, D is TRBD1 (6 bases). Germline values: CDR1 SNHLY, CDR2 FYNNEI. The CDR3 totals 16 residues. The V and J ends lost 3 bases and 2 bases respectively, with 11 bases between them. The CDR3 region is CASSDTRGTGANVLTF. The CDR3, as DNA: TGTGCCAGCAGTGATACCAGGGGAACTGGGGCCAACGTCCTGACTTTC.

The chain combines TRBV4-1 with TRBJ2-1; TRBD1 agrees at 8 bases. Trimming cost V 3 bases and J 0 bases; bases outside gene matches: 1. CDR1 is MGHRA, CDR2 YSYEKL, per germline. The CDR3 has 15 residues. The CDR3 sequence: CASSHTGGSYNEQFF. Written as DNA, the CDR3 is TGCGCCAGCAGCCATACAGGGGGCTCCTACAATGAGCAGTTCTTC.

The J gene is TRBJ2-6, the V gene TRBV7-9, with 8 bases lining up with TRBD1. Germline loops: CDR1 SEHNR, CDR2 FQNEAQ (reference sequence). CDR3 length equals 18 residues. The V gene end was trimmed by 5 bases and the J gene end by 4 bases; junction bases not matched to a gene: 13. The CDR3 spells CASSRTGTGLSGANVLTF. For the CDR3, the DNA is TGTGCCAGCAGCCGAACCGGGACAGGTCTCTCGGGGGCCAACGTCCTGACTTTC.

CDR3 coding DNA: TGTGCCTGGAGTGGGCGTCGAGGGCCGGGACAGGGGGCTCCACCCCTCCACTTT. It codes for CAWSGRRGPGQGAPPLHF. The chain carries TRBV30 and TRBJ1-6; 12 nucleotides agree with TRBD1. This CDR3 comprises 18 residues. With V trimmed by 1 base and J by 11 bases, 15 bases remained unmatched. Per the germline V gene, CDR1 is GTSNPN and CDR2 is SVGIG (reference sequence). The full variable domain, its missing parts supplied by reference TRBV30 and TRBJ1-6, is SQTIHQWPATLVQPVGSPLSLECTVEGTSNPNLYWYRQAAGRGLQLLFYSVGIGQISSEVPQNLSASRPQDRQFILSSKKLLLSDSGFYLCAWSGRRGPGQGAPPLHFGNGTRLTVT.

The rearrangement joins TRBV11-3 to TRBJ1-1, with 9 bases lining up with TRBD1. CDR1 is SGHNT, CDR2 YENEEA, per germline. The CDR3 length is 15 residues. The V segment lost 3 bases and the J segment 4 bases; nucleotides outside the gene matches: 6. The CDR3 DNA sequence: TGTGCCAGCAGCTTGGGGACAGGGTCGTTCACTGAAGCTTTCTTT. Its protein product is CASSLGTGSFTEAFF. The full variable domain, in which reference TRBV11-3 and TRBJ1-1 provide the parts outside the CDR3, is EAGVVQSPRYKIIEKKQPVAFWCNPISGHNTLYWYLQNLGQGPELLIRYENEEAVDDSQLPKDRFSAERLKGVDSTLKIQPAELGDSAVYLCASSLGTGSFTEAFFGQGTRLTVV.

The CDR3 reads CASSYTSGKSYEQYF. The DNA of the CDR3 is TGTGCCAGCAGCTACACTAGCGGAAAATCCTACGAGCAGTACTTC. The chain has TRBV7-9 and TRBJ2-7, with 8 positions matching TRBD2. Germline-derived CDR1 and CDR2 are SEHNR and FQNEAQ (reference sequence). Trimming cost V 4 bases and J 1 base; bases outside gene matches: 6. The CDR3 runs 15 residues.

CDR3 coding DNA: TGCGCCAGCAGCATACAGGGACTAGCGGGGCTGTCTGGGGCCAACGTCCTGACTTTC. It specifies CASSIQGLAGLSGANVLTF. The chain joins TRBV5-1 to TRBJ2-6, with 13 bases identical to TRBD2. Germline assignment: CDR1 SGHRS and CDR2 YFSETQ. This CDR3 has 19 amino acids. J was trimmed by 1 base and V by 4 bases; bases with no gene match: 8.

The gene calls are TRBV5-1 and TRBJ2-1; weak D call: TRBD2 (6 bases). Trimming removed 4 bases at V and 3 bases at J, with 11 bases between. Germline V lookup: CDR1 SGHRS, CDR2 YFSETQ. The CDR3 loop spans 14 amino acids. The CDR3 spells CASSPTSLYNEQFF. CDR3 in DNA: TGCGCCAGCAGCCCGACTAGTCTCTACAATGAGCAGTTCTTC.

Written as DNA, the CDR3 is TGTGCCAGCTCACGAGGGGGCAGGCATAATGAAAAACTGTTTTTT. This sequence encodes CASSRGGRHNEKLFF. This chain joins TRBV18 and TRBJ1-4; TRBD1 aligns across 7 bases. CDR1 is KGHSH, CDR2 LQKENI, per germline. The CDR3 runs 15 residues. J gave up 4 bases and V 4 bases, and 6 bases lay outside the gene matches. Supplemented by reference TRBV18 and TRBJ1-4, the full variable domain reads NAGVMQNPRHLVRRRGQEARLRCSPMKGHSHVYWYRQLPEEGLKFMVYLQKENIIDESGMPKERFSAEFPKEGPSILRIQQVVRGDSAAYFCASSRGGRHNEKLFFGSGTQLSVL.

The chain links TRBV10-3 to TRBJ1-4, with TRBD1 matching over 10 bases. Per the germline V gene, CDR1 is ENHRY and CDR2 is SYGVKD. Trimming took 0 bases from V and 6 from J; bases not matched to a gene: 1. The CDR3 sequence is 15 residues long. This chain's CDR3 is CAISESGTGDEKLFF. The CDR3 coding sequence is TGTGCCATCAGTGAGTCAGGGACAGGGGATGAAAAACTGTTTTTT.

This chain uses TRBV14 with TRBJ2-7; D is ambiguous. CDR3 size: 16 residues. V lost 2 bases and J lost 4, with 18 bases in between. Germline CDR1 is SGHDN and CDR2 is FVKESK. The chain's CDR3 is CASSQSHLNSLYEQYF. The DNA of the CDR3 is TGTGCCAGCAGCCAATCCCATCTCAATAGTCTTTACGAGCAGTACTTC.

The DNA of the CDR3 is TGCGCCAGCAGCCAAGATACAGGGATAACCTACGAGCAGTACTTC. It specifies CASSQDTGITYEQYF. The J gene is TRBJ2-7, the V gene TRBV4-1; weak D call: TRBD1 (6 bases). This CDR3 contains 15 residues. Looked up from germline, CDR1 is MGHRA and CDR2 is YSYEKL. V shed 0 bases and J shed 2 bases, with 11 bases lying between them.

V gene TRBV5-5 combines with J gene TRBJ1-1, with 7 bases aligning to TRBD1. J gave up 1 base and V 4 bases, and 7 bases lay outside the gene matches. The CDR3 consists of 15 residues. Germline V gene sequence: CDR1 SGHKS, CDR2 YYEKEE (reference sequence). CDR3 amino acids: CASSLLQGPNTEAFF. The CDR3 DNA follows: TGTGCCAGCAGCCTCCTACAGGGGCCGAACACTGAAGCTTTCTTT.